Each of the 15 T cell receptor beta chains below was sequenced from the same sample in a study of follicular helper T cells after annual influenza vaccination. The time point is: 2015-2016 season, 7 days after influenza vaccination. Using immunoSEQ multiplex PCR, the repertoire was profiled, and TCRdb retains in-frame clones only, with some absent. Of some 1,100 clones listed, roughly 78% were seen once; the top ten hold roughly 3.8%. Sequences were derived from CXCR5+ CD38+ circulating T follicular helper cells from blood, sampled 7 days after influenza vaccination. Subset noted: circulating Tfh, non-naive CD4+CXCR5+PD-1+ (ICOS+CD38+ or ICOS-CD38-). The receptors shown here come from an adult who received the influenza vaccine.

The sample holds one count of this clone. The CDR3 loop is CASSYGQENTGELFF. In DNA, the CDR3 is TGTGCCAGCAGTTACGGGCAGGAGAACACCGGGGAGCTGTTTTTT. The V and J genes are TRBV6-5 and TRBJ2-2; no reliable D call. Germline V gene lookup returns CDR1 MNHEY and CDR2 SVGAGI. There are 15 residues in the CDR3. V was shortened by 2 bases and J by 1 base, with 8 bases between the two germline ends.

CDR3 residues: CASSPQGHYGYTF. CDR3 nucleotides: TGTGCCAGCAGCCCCCAGGGGCACTATGGCTACACCTTC. V gene TRBV7-8 combines with J gene TRBJ1-2; D is perhaps TRBD1 (6 bases). There are 13 residues in the CDR3. V shed 5 bases and J shed 3 bases, with 10 bases lying between them. Germline V gene lookup returns CDR1 SGHVS and CDR2 FQNEAQ.

The rearrangement links TRBV19 to TRBJ2-6; D gene ambiguous. The CDR3 loop spans 18 amino acids. V lost 3 bases to trimming and J lost 0 bases, with 15 bases between them. Germline V gene lookup returns CDR1 LNHDA and CDR2 SQIVND (reference sequence). In nucleotides, the CDR3 is TGTGCCAGTAGTATTATGAGCGTTGGCGGCTCTGGGGCCAACGTCCTGACTTTC. The encoded protein is CASSIMSVGGSGANVLTF.

The chain links TRBV15 to TRBJ1-1; D remains unclear. Germline V gene sequence: CDR1 LNHNV, CDR2 YYDKDF (reference sequence). Trimming cost V 0 bases and J 4 bases, with 6 bases left between them. The CDR3 is 13 residues long. The CDR3 sequence is CATSRETVTEAFF. The CDR3 region has the DNA TGTGCCACCAGCAGAGAAACAGTCACTGAAGCTTTCTTT.

This clone showed up just a few times. The V and J genes are TRBV6-5 and TRBJ2-7, with a possible D match to TRBD1 (5 bases). Germline values: CDR1 MNHEY, CDR2 SVGAGI. V was shortened by 8 bases and J by 3 bases, with 8 bases between the two germline ends. The CDR3 is 11 residues long. The CDR3 DNA sequence: TGTGCCAGCGGAACAGGCTACGAGCAGTACTTC. It codes for CASGTGYEQYF.

The gene calls are TRBV6-6 and TRBJ2-2; D is possibly TRBD2 (6 bases). The V and J ends lost 5 bases and 7 bases respectively, with 17 bases between them. CDR1 is MNHNY and CDR2 is SVGAGI in the germline V gene (reference sequence). CDR3 size: 15 residues. The CDR3 nucleotides read TGTGCCAGCAGTCCCGGCCGCGGGAAAGTCGGGGAGCTGTTTTTT. The encoded protein is CASSPGRGKVGELFF.

The rearrangement links TRBV2 to TRBJ2-3; D possibly corresponds to TRBD2 (5 bases). The V gene lost 3 bases and the J gene lost 6 bases, with 16 bases spanning the gap. Germline assignment: CDR1 SNHLY and CDR2 FYNNEI. The CDR3 is made up of 15 amino acids. DNA for the CDR3: TGTGCCAGCAGTGAGGGGTTACCCCCGGGGGATACGCAGTATTTT. It translates to CASSEGLPPGDTQYF.

This rearrangement joins TRBV10-3 to TRBJ2-2; a weak D match, TRBD2 (5 bases). CDR1 and CDR2 (germline): ENHRY, SYGVKD. Trimming removed 4 bases from V and 4 bases from J, with 13 bases in between. This CDR3 comprises 15 residues. The CDR3 region is CAISGKGAPTGELFF. The CDR3 coding sequence is TGTGCCATCAGTGGCAAGGGAGCTCCCACCGGGGAGCTGTTTTTT.

This chain uses TRBV9 with TRBJ1-1, with D tentatively TRBD1 (5 bases). The CDR3 is 15 amino acids. Between the trimmed V and J ends, which lost 3 bases and 4 bases, there was a span of 16 bases. Germline V gene sequence: CDR1 SGDLS, CDR2 YYNGEE. CDR3 sequence reads: CASSEGLRDLTEAFF. The CDR3 DNA sequence: TGTGCCAGCAGCGAAGGTCTCCGGGACCTCACTGAAGCTTTCTTT. Filled out from reference TRBV9 and TRBJ1-1, the complete variable domain reads DSGVTQTPKHLITATGQRVTLRCSPRSGDLSVYWYQQSLDQGLQFLIQYYNGEERAKGNILERFSAQQFPDLHSELNLSSLELGDSALYFCASSEGLRDLTEAFFGQGTRLTVV.

J is TRBJ1-2 and V is TRBV5-1; TRBD1 aligns across 7 bases. Trimming cost V 2 bases and J 1 base; bases outside gene matches: 17. Looked up from germline, CDR1 is SGHRS and CDR2 is YFSETQ. The CDR3 is made up of 19 amino acids. The CDR3 loop reads CASSFKGGTGADVNYGYTF. For the CDR3, the DNA is TGCGCCAGCAGCTTTAAAGGGGGAACAGGGGCAGATGTTAACTATGGCTACACCTTC.

This chain joins TRBV7-8 and TRBJ2-1; D call uncertain. The CDR3 runs to 13 residues. The V gene lost 4 bases and the J gene lost 5 bases, with 9 bases spanning the gap. Germline V gives CDR1 SGHVS, CDR2 FQNEAQ. As DNA, the CDR3 is TGTGCCAGCAGCTCGGCCTTTGACAATGAGCAGTTCTTC. This sequence encodes CASSSAFDNEQFF.

The chain recombines TRBV18 with TRBJ1-3, with D unclear. Trimming removed 2 bases at V and 4 bases at J, with 6 bases between. CDR1 KGHSH and CDR2 LQKENI come from the germline V gene. The CDR3 has 13 residues. The CDR3 sequence: CASSPEQGNTIYF. CDR3 bases: TGTGCCAGCTCACCAGAACAGGGAAACACCATATATTTT.

V and J are TRBV4-3 and TRBJ2-7; maybe TRBD1 (5 bases). V shed 0 bases and J shed 2 bases, with 8 bases lying between them. Per the germline V gene, CDR1 is LGHNA and CDR2 is YSLEER. This CDR3 has 14 amino acids. CDR3 amino acids: CASSQEPGPYEQYF. The CDR3 DNA follows: TGCGCCAGCAGCCAAGAGCCAGGGCCCTACGAGCAGTACTTC.

This chain joins TRBV27 and TRBJ1-4; D uncertain. The germline V gene has CDR1 MNHEY and CDR2 SMNVEV (reference sequence). The CDR3 extends over 15 amino acids. The germline V and J ends were trimmed by 5 bases and 4 bases, with 14 bases remaining between them. The CDR3 nucleotides read TGTGCCAGCAGTCCTAGACGGTCCTTTAATGAAAAACTGTTTTTT. Translation: CASSPRRSFNEKLFF.

The CDR3 loop is CASLLQGANNEQFF. The CDR3 DNA reads as TGTGCCAGCCTGCTACAGGGGGCGAACAATGAGCAGTTCTTC. V and J are TRBV18 and TRBJ2-1, with 9 bases identical to TRBD1. CDR1 and CDR2 from the germline V gene are KGHSH and LQKENI. J was trimmed by 5 bases and V by 8 bases; bases with no gene match: 7. This CDR3 comprises 14 residues.